This T cell receptor beta chain comes out of a study of shared clonotypes between healthy human individuals. Ten immunoSEQ deep assay plates served to sequence unsorted PBMC DNA. The table came from immunoSEQ multiplex PCR; TCRdb's copy has only in-frame clones and leaves some out. The sample has about 490,000 clones; 70% to 80% are singletons. CDR1 is SGDLS and CDR2 is YYNGEE in the germline V gene. The ends were cut back, 4 bases at V and 5 bases at J, with 13 bases in the middle. CDR3 size: 14 residues. Genomic DNA, for the unsorted samples, came from tens of millions of PBMCs. What was sequenced was PBMCs. The clonotype originates from a woman aged 40-49 years in good health. Some clones in this sample may be carry-over from other donors' samples. The chain combines TRBV9 with TRBJ2-1, with TRBD1 as a possible D gene (5 bases). The CDR3 region has the DNA TGTGCCAGCAGCATAACAGGTCCCCACAATGAGCAGTTCTTC. This gives the protein CASSITGPHNEQFF.